This T cell receptor (beta chain) was identified during a study of CD8 T cells in ankylosing spondylitis. Findings and caveats of the study: Reactive arthritis synovial fluid and blood were previously reported to contain some motif variants.

This CDR3 is 15 amino acids long. V was shortened by 6 bases and J by 4 bases, with 19 bases between the two germline ends. Germline loops: CDR1 SQVTM, CDR2 ANQGSEA. TCRdb reprocessed the 5' RACE reads via MiXCR and lists one record per CDR3 protein. This sample has around 300,000 distinct CDR3 sequences; roughly 14% occur once, and the top ten carry around 1%. There are many counts of this clonotype. Its antigen is unidentified. Material: blood, either unsorted or a sorted T cell fraction (not recorded which). The source is a male donor with ankylosing spondylitis or in good health (not recorded which). The chain is built from TRBV29-1 and TRBJ2-1, with a possible D match to TRBD2 (6 bases). This CDR3 reads CSVMSPGAPYNEQFF. In nucleotides, the CDR3 is TGCAGCGTGATGTCCCCGGGAGCCCCTTACAATGAGCAGTTCTTC.